The 32 T cell receptor beta chains presented below share a single source sample, sequenced in a study of metastatic and nonmetastatic thyroid tumors. TCRdb re-called the PCR reads with MiXCR. The repertoire holds over 20,000 clones, with about a quarter as singletons. Patients underwent thyroid surgery, and none had received any treatment before it. The sample consisted of blood. The source is a female donor with papillary thyroid cancer or a benign thyroid nodule (not recorded which). Some clones in this sample may be carry-over from other donors' samples.

The table lists this clone with many counts. This may come from a read error, since a much larger clone is one base off. The genes are TRBV20-1 and TRBJ2-2; 10 positions match TRBD2. This CDR3 is built from 14 residues. Trimming removed 6 bases from V and 5 bases from J; junction bases left unmatched: 6. The germline CDR1 and CDR2 sequences are DFQATT and SNEGSKA (reference sequence). The CDR3 here is CSARAGGWTGELFF. CDR3 bases: TGCAGTGCGCGAGCGGGAGGGTGGACCGGGGAGCTGTTTTTT.

This clone occurred a few times. The chain joins TRBV6-2 or TRBV6-3 to TRBJ2-1, with 7 bases fitting TRBD2. The CDR3 extends over 13 amino acids. Germline loops: CDR1 MNHEY, CDR2 SVGEGT. The junction had 8 bases not matched to a gene; V was cut back by 7 bases and J by 8 bases. CDR3 residues: CASTLMGRDEQFF. The CDR3 DNA reads TGTGCCAGCACTCTTATGGGGAGGGATGAGCAGTTCTTC.

This clone appeared many times. The DNA of the CDR3 is TGTGCCAGTAGTATTCAGAATGGACAGGGTTGGGGCAATGAGCAGTTCTTC. It yields the protein CASSIQNGQGWGNEQFF. This chain links TRBV19 with TRBJ2-1, with TRBD1 matching 8 bases. Germline CDR1 and CDR2: LNHDA and SQIVND (reference sequence). With 3 bases clipped from V and 6 bases from J, the junction kept 13 bases outside the gene matches. The CDR3 extends over 17 amino acids.

V gene TRBV30 combines with J gene TRBJ2-1, with D possibly matching TRBD2 (6 bases). Germline values: CDR1 GTSNPN, CDR2 SVGIG (reference sequence). V shed 3 bases and J shed 6 bases, with 21 bases lying between them. This CDR3 spans 16 amino acids. The CDR3 sequence: CAWRPPSWRVSNEQFF. CDR3 sequence (DNA): TGTGCCTGGAGACCCCCTAGCTGGAGGGTTTCCAATGAGCAGTTCTTC.

This clone has ten or more counts. Other nucleotide sequences from this sample produce the same CDR3. The V call is TRBV19, the J call TRBJ1-3; tentative D call: TRBD1 (5 bases). Germline V gene sequence: CDR1 LNHDA, CDR2 SQIVND (reference sequence). Trimming cost V 4 bases and J 3 bases, with 19 bases left between them. The length of the CDR3 is 17 residues. The chain's CDR3 is CASSTHRARGSGNTIYF. CDR3 in DNA: TGTGCCAGTAGTACCCACCGCGCTAGGGGAAGTGGAAACACCATATATTTT.

At least ten counts were recorded for this clone. The V call is TRBV12-3 or TRBV12-4, the J call TRBJ2-2, with a tentative D call TRBD2 (5 bases). Trimming pared 3 bases from V and 7 bases from J, leaving 18 bases between. The CDR3 is 16 residues long. The CDR3 DNA follows: TGTGCCAGCAGTTTTCGGGTAAAGGGAGTTGGCGGGGAGCTGTTTTTT. Its translation: CASSFRVKGVGGELFF.

This sequence joins TRBV11-3 and TRBJ2-1; D not resolved. Germline CDR1 SGHNT, CDR2 YENEEA. The CDR3 length is 13 residues. Trimming removed 3 bases from V and 6 bases from J, with 9 bases in between. Here the CDR3 DNA reads TGTGCCAGCAGCTTCTCTAGTGGCAATGAGCAGTTCTTC. It specifies CASSFSSGNEQFF.

In its sample, this clone was seen many times. The chain employs TRBV6-2 or TRBV6-3 and TRBJ1-5; D is uncertain. Trimming took off 7 bases at V and 1 base at J, with 20 bases between the two ends. CDR1 is MNHEY and CDR2 is SVGEGT in the germline V gene. There are 17 residues in the CDR3. CDR3 DNA: TGTGCCAGCAACACGGCCGGAGGGCTTTGGAGCAATCAGCCCCAGCATTTT. Amino acid sequence: CASNTAGGLWSNQPQHF.

The table lists this clone with many counts. The rearrangement uses TRBV27 and TRBJ2-7; 11 positions match TRBD1. The CDR3 length is 15 residues. From germline, CDR1 is MNHEY and CDR2 SMNVEV (reference sequence). Germline trimming cut 5 bases from V and 3 bases from J; bases unmatched to any gene: 6. The CDR3, as DNA: TGTGCCAGCAGTCACGGACAGGGGGCTTTCTACGAGCAGTACTTC. Protein product: CASSHGQGAFYEQYF.

This clone was observed at least ten times. The J gene is TRBJ1-1, the V gene TRBV6-2 or TRBV6-3, with a tentative D call TRBD1 (6 bases). Germline V gene data show CDR1 as MNHEY and CDR2 as SVGEGT. The germline V and J ends were trimmed by 4 bases and 9 bases, with 12 bases remaining between them. The CDR3 is 12 residues long. The DNA of the CDR3 is TGTGCCAGCAGTTCTCTGGGGGCAAAAGCTTTCTTT. The encoded protein is CASSSLGAKAFF.

Many counts were recorded for this clone. This rearrangement joins TRBV5-6 to TRBJ1-3, with no clear D. The ends were cut back, 0 bases at V and 4 bases at J, with 5 bases in the middle. This CDR3 is 13 amino acids long. Germline V gene sequence: CDR1 SGHDT, CDR2 YYEEEE. The CDR3 nucleotides read TGTGCCAGCAGCTTGGTACAGGGAAACACCATATATTTT. Protein: CASSLVQGNTIYF.

The table lists this clone with many counts. The chain joins TRBV25-1 to TRBJ1-4; 7 positions agree with TRBD1. The CDR3 extends over 15 amino acids. The junction had 5 bases not matched to a gene; V was cut back by 2 bases and J by 5 bases. In germline, CDR1 is MGHDK, CDR2 SYGVNS. CDR3 amino acids: CASSEADRINEKLFF. CDR3 bases: TGTGCCAGCAGTGAAGCGGACAGGATAAATGAAAAACTGTTTTTT.

This clone was seen a few times. The gene calls are TRBV12-3 or TRBV12-4 and TRBJ1-1; D gene ambiguous. The CDR3 has 13 amino acids. Trimming shortened V by 6 bases and J by 2 bases, and 10 bases separated the two germline ends. CDR3 loop: CASRTDGNTEAFF. The DNA for the CDR3 is TGTGCCAGCAGGACGGACGGTAACACTGAAGCTTTCTTT.

This clone has just a few counts. The chain carries TRBV6-1 and TRBJ2-7; 7 bases fit TRBD2. The CDR3 loop spans 13 amino acids. Germline V gene sequence: CDR1 MNHNS, CDR2 SASEGT. Trimming at V came to 6 bases and at J to 2 bases, leaving 4 bases not matched to a gene. DNA for the CDR3: TGTGCCAGCAGCGGCGGGAGTACCTACGAGCAGTACTTC. Its protein is CASSGGSTYEQYF.

There are many counts of this clone. This chain joins TRBV10-1 and TRBJ1-1; no clear D gene. Trimming shortened V by 7 bases and J by 1 base, and 10 bases separated the two germline ends. This CDR3 is 13 amino acids long. In germline, CDR1 is WNHNN, CDR2 SYGVQD (reference sequence). CDR3 bases: TGCGCCAGCATAACTGAAGGGAACACTGAAGCTTTCTTT. This sequence encodes CASITEGNTEAFF.

By sample fraction, this clone is medium-sized (0.01 to 0.1%). This chain links TRBV19 with TRBJ1-2, with 7 bases identical to TRBD1. CDR3 length: 14 residues. Germline V gives CDR1 LNHDA, CDR2 SQIVND (reference sequence). V trimming: 5 bases; J trimming: 0 bases; junction bases outside the gene matches: 3. For the CDR3, the DNA is TGTGCCAGTAGTTTCGGGACAGCTAACTATGGCTACACCTTC. Translation: CASSFGTANYGYTF.

This clone is labeled as medium-sized. The chain joins TRBV19 to TRBJ1-1; D is unclear. V lost 4 bases to trimming and J lost 5 bases, with 14 bases between them. CDR1 LNHDA and CDR2 SQIVND come from the germline V gene (reference sequence). CDR3 length: 14 amino acids. CDR3 sequence reads: CASSRHRGWTEAFF. CDR3 in DNA: TGTGCCAGTAGTAGACATCGGGGTTGGACTGAAGCTTTCTTT.

This clone was seen only a few times. The V gene is TRBV7-8, the J gene TRBJ1-1; D is ambiguous. From germline, CDR1 is SGHVS and CDR2 FQNEAQ. The CDR3 length is 13 residues. Trimming took 3 bases from V and 0 from J, leaving 5 bases between them. CDR3 bases: TGTGCCAGCAGCTTCATGGTGAACACTGAAGCTTTCTTT. This translates into CASSFMVNTEAFF.

This clone came up a few times. The J gene is TRBJ2-7, the V gene TRBV27; D not certain. Trimming left V 4 bases short and J 0 bases short, with 7 bases between. The CDR3 has 13 amino acids. Per the germline V gene, CDR1 is MNHEY and CDR2 is SMNVEV (reference sequence). For the CDR3, the DNA is TGTGCCAGCAGTTCCATTAGCTCCTACGAGCAGTACTTC. Protein product: CASSSISSYEQYF.

The chain employs TRBV20-1 and TRBJ2-1, with a possible D match to TRBD2 (6 bases). This CDR3 spans 13 amino acids. CDR1 and CDR2 from the germline V gene are DFQATT and SNEGSKA (reference sequence). The V and J ends lost 5 bases and 6 bases respectively, with 14 bases between them. Here the CDR3 DNA reads TGCAGTGCTTTAACCGGGACTCCCAATGAGCAGTTCTTC. Protein: CSALTGTPNEQFF.

The V and J genes are TRBV6-1 and TRBJ2-7, with 7 bases fitting TRBD2. The junction had 5 bases not matched to a gene; V was cut back by 7 bases and J by 2 bases. This CDR3 comprises 13 residues. CDR1 and CDR2 (germline): MNHNS, SASEGT. Here the CDR3 reads CASTPAGAYEQYF. DNA of the CDR3: TGTGCCAGCACCCCCGCGGGGGCCTACGAGCAGTACTTC.

In nucleotides, the CDR3 is TGCAGTGCTAGAGCAAGGAGGACTGGGAACACCGGGGAGCTGTTTTTT. It is translated as CSARARRTGNTGELFF. The rearrangement joins TRBV20-1 to TRBJ2-2; maybe TRBD2 (5 bases). Trimming took off 1 base at V and 1 base at J, with 13 bases between the two ends. This CDR3 is built from 16 residues. Germline loops: CDR1 DFQATT, CDR2 SNEGSKA (reference sequence).

This clone is medium-sized by share. V is TRBV5-1 and J is TRBJ1-4; TRBD1 is a possible D gene (5 bases). V was clipped by 4 bases and J by 7 bases, with 20 bases between them. The CDR3 is 16 residues long. From germline, CDR1 is SGHRS and CDR2 YFSETQ. The CDR3 coding sequence is TGCGCCAGCAGCCTGGGGACGCAGGTGCAAATTGAAAAACTGTTTTTT. Protein: CASSLGTQVQIEKLFF.

In this sample, this clone turned up many times. The rearrangement links TRBV4-3 to TRBJ1-1, with 12 nucleotides matching TRBD1. The germline V gene has CDR1 LGHNA and CDR2 YSLEER. CDR3 length equals 15 residues. V was clipped by 0 bases and J by 10 bases; unmatched bases: 6. CDR3 protein: CASSQDRDRGQVAFF. The CDR3 bases are TGCGCCAGCAGCCAAGATCGGGACAGGGGGCAGGTAGCTTTCTTT.

The gene calls are TRBV5-6 and TRBJ1-1; 7 bases map to TRBD1. Germline CDR1 SGHDT, CDR2 YYEEEE. V shed 0 bases and J 4 bases; nucleotides not matched to a gene: 9. The CDR3 is 16 amino acids. CDR3 region: CASSLGPGQLGTEAFF. CDR3 nucleotide sequence: TGTGCCAGCAGCTTGGGACCGGGACAGCTTGGCACTGAAGCTTTCTTT.

V usage is TRBV11-2 and J usage is TRBJ2-1, with D possibly matching TRBD2 (7 bases). Trimming took off 0 bases at V and 12 bases at J, with 12 bases between the two ends. The CDR3 is 13 residues long. Germline CDR1 SGHAT, CDR2 FQNNGV. This CDR3 is CASSLEKGGRQFF. The CDR3 DNA reads TGTGCCAGCAGCTTAGAAAAGGGGGGGCGGCAGTTCTTC.

This clone was recorded at least ten times. The gene calls are TRBV7-9 and TRBJ2-3, with 7 positions matching TRBD1. The CDR3 extends over 16 amino acids. With V trimmed by 4 bases and J by 1 base, 8 bases remained unmatched. The germline CDR1 and CDR2 sequences are SEHNR and FQNEAQ (reference sequence). CDR3 sequence: CASSSLFTGGTDTQYF. The CDR3 nucleotides are TGTGCCAGCAGCTCTTTGTTTACAGGGGGCACAGATACGCAGTATTTT.

Remarks on this clone: A read error may produce the germline difference seen at one junction end. The chain combines TRBV28 with TRBJ1-5, with D unresolved. The CDR3 covers 13 residues. Germline loops: CDR1 MDHEN, CDR2 SYDVKM. The DNA for the CDR3 is TGTGCCACCTGGCTTGATAGCAATCAGCCCCTGCATTTT. This codes for CATWLDSNQPLHF. Filled out from reference TRBV28 and TRBJ1-5, the complete variable domain reads DVKVTQSSRYLVKRTGEKVFLECVQDMDHENMFWYRQDPGLGLRLIYFSYDVKMKEKGDIPEGYSVSREKKERFSLILESASTNQTSMYLCATWLDSNQPLHFGDGTRLSIL.

At least ten counts were recorded for this clone. The chain has TRBV25-1 and TRBJ1-1, with 9 bases matching TRBD1. After removal of 5 bases from V and 1 base from J, the junction contained 11 bases not matched to a gene. Germline V gives CDR1 MGHDK, CDR2 SYGVNS. CDR3 length equals 17 residues. This CDR3 reads CASSPPLGQGKNTEAFF. CDR3 DNA sequence: TGTGCCAGCAGTCCCCCCCTGGGACAGGGAAAGAACACTGAAGCTTTCTTT.

This clone was seen at least ten times. The chain uses TRBV5-5 and TRBJ2-7, with D hard to call. The V gene's germline CDR1 is SGHKS and CDR2 YYEKEE (reference sequence). The V and J ends lost 2 bases and 0 bases respectively, with 15 bases between them. This CDR3 contains 16 residues. The CDR3 here is CASSLAYAVSSYEQYF. CDR3 sequence (DNA): TGTGCCAGCAGCTTAGCTTATGCAGTGAGCTCCTACGAGCAGTACTTC.

This clone was seen many times. The CDR3 sequence: CASRFSTSGSSYEQYF. CDR3 in DNA: TGTGCCAGCAGATTCAGTACTAGCGGGAGTTCCTACGAGCAGTACTTC. The chain employs TRBV6-2 or TRBV6-3 and TRBJ2-7; 11 positions agree with TRBD2. Germline lookup yields CDR1 MNHEY and CDR2 SVGEGT. Trimming removed 6 bases from V and 1 base from J; junction bases left unmatched: 8. This CDR3 is built from 16 residues.

This clone was counted at least ten times. This chain connects TRBV19 to TRBJ2-1, with D hard to call. The germline CDR1 and CDR2 sequences are LNHDA and SQIVND (reference sequence). V was pared by 3 bases and J by 9 bases, with 9 bases between. CDR3 length: 12 amino acids. The CDR3 reads CASSIAPGEQFF. In DNA, the CDR3 is TGTGCCAGTAGTATCGCTCCAGGTGAGCAGTTCTTC.